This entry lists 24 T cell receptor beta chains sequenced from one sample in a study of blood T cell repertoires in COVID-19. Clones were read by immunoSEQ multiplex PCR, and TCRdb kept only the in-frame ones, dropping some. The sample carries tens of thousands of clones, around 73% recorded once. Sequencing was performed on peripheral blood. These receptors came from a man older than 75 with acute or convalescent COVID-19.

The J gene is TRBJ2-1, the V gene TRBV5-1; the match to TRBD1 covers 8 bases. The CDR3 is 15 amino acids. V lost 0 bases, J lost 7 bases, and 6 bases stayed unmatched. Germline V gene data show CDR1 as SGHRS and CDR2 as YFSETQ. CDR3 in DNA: TGCGCCAGCAGCTTGGGGGTCAGACAGGGGAATGAGCAGTTCTTC. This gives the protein CASSLGVRQGNEQFF.

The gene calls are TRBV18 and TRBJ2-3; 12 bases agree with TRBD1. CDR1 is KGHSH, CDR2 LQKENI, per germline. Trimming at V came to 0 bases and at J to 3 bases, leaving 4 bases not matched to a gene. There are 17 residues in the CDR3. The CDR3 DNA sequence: TGTGCCAGCTCACCACCGACGGGACAGGGGGCAACAGATACGCAGTATTTT. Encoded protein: CASSPPTGQGATDTQYF.

CDR3 sequence (DNA): TGTGCCAGCAGCCTCGGACAGATCTCCTACGAGCAGTACTTC. The encoded protein is CASSLGQISYEQYF. The chain employs TRBV7-9 and TRBJ2-7, with D tentatively TRBD1 (6 bases). V lost 5 bases and J lost 0, with 11 bases in between. The CDR3 contains 14 residues. The V gene's germline CDR1 is SEHNR and CDR2 FQNEAQ (reference sequence).

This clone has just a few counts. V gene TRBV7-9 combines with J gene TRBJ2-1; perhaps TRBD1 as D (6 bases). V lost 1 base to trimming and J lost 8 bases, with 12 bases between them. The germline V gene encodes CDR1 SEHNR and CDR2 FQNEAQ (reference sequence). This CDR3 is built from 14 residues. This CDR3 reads CASSLVQGMDEQFF. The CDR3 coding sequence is TGTGCCAGCAGCTTAGTTCAGGGGATGGATGAGCAGTTCTTC.

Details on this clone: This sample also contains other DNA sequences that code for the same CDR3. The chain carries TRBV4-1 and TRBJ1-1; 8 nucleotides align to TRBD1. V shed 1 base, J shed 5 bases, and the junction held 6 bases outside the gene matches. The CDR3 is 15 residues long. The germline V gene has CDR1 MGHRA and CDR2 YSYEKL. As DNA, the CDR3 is TGCGCCAGCAGCCAAGCATACAGGGGGAGGACTGAAGCTTTCTTT. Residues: CASSQAYRGRTEAFF.

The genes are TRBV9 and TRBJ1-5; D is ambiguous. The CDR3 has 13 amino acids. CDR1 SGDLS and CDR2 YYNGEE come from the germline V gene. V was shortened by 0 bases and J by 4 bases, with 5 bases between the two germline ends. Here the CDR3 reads CASSVDLNQPQHF. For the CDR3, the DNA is TGTGCCAGCAGCGTAGACTTAAATCAGCCCCAGCATTTT.

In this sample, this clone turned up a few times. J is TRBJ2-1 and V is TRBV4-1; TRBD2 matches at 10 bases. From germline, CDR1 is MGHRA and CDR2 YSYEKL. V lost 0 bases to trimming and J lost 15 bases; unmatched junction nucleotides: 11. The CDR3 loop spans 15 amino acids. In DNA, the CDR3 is TGCGCCAGCAGCCAAGATCGGAATAGCGGGGGGACCGGGTTCTTC. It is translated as CASSQDRNSGGTGFF.

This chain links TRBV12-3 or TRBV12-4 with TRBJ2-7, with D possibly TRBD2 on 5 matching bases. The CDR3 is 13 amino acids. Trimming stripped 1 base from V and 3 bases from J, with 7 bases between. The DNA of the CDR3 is TGTGCCAGCAGTTTAGGGAGCGGCTACGAGCAGTACTTC. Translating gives CASSLGSGYEQYF.

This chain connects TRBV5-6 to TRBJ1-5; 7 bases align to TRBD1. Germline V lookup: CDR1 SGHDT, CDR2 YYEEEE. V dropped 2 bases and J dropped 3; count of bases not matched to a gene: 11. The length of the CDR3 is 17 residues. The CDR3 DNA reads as TGTGCCAGCAGCTTCCGGCGGACAGGCCGGTACAATCAGCCCCAGCATTTT. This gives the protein CASSFRRTGRYNQPQHF.

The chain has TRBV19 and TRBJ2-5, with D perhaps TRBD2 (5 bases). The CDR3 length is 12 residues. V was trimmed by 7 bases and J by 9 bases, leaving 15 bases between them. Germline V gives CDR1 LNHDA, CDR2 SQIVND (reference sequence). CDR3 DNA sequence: TGTGCCAGTACCTCTACCAGTAGCGCCCAGTACTTC. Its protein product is CASTSTSSAQYF.

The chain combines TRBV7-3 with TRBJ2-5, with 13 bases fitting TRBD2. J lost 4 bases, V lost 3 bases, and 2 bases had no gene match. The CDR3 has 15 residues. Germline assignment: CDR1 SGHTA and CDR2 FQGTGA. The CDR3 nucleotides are TGTGCCAGCAGCTTGGGACTAGCGGGGCGAGAGACCCAGTACTTC. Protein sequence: CASSLGLAGRETQYF.

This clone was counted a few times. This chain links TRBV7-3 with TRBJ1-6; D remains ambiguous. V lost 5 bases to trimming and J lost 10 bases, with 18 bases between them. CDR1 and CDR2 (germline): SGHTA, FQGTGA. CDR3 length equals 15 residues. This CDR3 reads CASSADGGVGSPLHF. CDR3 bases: TGTGCCAGCAGCGCGGACGGCGGGGTGGGGTCACCCCTCCACTTT. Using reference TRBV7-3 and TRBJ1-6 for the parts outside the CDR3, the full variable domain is GAGVSQTPSNKVTEKGKYVELRCDPISGHTALYWYRQSLGQGPEFLIYFQGTGAADDSGLPNDRFFAVRPEGSVSTLKIQRTERGDSAVYLCASSADGGVGSPLHFGNGTRLTVT.

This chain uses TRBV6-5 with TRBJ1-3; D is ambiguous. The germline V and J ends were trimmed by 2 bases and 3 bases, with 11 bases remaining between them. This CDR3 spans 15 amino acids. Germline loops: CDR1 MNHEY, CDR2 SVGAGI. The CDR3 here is CASSYTRYNGNTIYF. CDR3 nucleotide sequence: TGTGCCAGCAGTTACACGAGGTATAATGGAAACACCATATATTTT.

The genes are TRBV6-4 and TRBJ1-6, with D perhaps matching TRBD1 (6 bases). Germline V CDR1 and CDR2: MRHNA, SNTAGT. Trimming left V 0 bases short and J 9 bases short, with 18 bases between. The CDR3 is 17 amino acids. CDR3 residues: CASSDSSLLLGGSPLHF. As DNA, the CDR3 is TGTGCCAGCAGTGACTCGTCTCTTCTTCTAGGGGGTTCACCCCTCCACTTT.

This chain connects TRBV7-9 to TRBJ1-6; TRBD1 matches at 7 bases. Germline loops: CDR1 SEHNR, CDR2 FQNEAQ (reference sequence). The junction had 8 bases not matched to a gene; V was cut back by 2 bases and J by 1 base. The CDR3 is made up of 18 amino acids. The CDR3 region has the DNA TGTGCCAGCAGCTTAAGAGGGGGCGAGGGGTCCTATAATTCACCCCTCCACTTT. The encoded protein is CASSLRGGEGSYNSPLHF.

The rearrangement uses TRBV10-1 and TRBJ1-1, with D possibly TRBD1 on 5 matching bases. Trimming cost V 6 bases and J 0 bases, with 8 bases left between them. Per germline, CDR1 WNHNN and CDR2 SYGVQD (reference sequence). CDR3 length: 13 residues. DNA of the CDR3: TGCGCCAGCAGCTTACAGGTGAACACTGAAGCTTTCTTT. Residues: CASSLQVNTEAFF.

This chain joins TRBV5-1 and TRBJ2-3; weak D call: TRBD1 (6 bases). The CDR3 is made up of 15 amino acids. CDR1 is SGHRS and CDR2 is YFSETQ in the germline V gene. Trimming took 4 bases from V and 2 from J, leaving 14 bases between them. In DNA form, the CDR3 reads TGCGCCAGCAGCCCCTTACAGGGTAACACAGATACGCAGTATTTT. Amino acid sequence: CASSPLQGNTDTQYF.

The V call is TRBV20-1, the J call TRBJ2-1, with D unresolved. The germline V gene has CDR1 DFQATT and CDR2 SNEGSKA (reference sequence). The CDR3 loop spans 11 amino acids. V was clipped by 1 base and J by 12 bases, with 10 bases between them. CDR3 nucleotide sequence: TGCAGTGCTAGAGGTGGTTCGCGGCAGTTCTTC. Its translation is CSARGGSRQFF.

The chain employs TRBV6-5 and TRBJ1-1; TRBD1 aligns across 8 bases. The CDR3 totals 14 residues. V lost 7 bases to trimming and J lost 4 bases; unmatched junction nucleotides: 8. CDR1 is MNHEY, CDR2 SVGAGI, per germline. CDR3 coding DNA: TGTGCCAGCAATACAGGGGGGAGGCGCACTGAAGCTTTCTTT. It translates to CASNTGGRRTEAFF.

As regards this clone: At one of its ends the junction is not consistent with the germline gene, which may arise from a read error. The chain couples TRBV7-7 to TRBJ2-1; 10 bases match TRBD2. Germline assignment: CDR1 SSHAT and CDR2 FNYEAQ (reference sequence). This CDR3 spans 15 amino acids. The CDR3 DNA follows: TGTGCTAGCAGCCAGCGGGGGGGCCTCATACATGAGCAGTTCTTC. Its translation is CASSQRGGLIHEQFF.

This chain's CDR3 is CASSRAGASLAGVETQYF. The CDR3 region has the DNA TGTGCCAGCAGCCGAGCCGGGGCGTCACTAGCGGGGGTAGAGACCCAGTACTTC. The rearrangement joins TRBV4-2 to TRBJ2-5; 11 positions match TRBD2. The CDR3 consists of 18 residues. The ends lost 4 bases at V and 4 bases at J; junction bases unmatched: 14. The germline V gene encodes CDR1 LGHNA and CDR2 YNFKEQ.

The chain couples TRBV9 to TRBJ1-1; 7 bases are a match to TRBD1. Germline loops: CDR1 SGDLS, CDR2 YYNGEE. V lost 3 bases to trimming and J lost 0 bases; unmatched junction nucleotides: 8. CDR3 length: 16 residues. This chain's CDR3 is CASSERDSLLNTEAFF. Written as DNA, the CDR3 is TGTGCCAGCAGCGAGAGGGACAGCCTTTTGAACACTGAAGCTTTCTTT.

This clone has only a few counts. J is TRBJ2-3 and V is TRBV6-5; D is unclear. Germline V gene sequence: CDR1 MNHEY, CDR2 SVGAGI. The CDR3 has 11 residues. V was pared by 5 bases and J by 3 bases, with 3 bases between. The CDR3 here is CASSQTDTQYF. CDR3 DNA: TGTGCCAGCAGTCAGACAGATACGCAGTATTTT.

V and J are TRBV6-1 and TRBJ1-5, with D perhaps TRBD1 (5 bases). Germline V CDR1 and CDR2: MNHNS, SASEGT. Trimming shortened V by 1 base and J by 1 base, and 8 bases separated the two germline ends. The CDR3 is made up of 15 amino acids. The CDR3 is CASSEDRGSNQPQHF. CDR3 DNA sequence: TGTGCCAGCAGTGAAGATAGGGGAAGCAATCAGCCCCAGCATTTT.